This T cell receptor (beta chain) is from a study of T-cell reconstitution after alpha-beta-depleted transplantation in children. Using unique molecular identifiers, the investigators prepared the TCRbeta library. TCRdb called the PCR reads again in MiXCR, with one record for every CDR3 protein. The sample yields 440,000 or so distinct CDR3 sequences, over 40% seen once. Study findings and constraints: By one year post-transplant, T-cell counts and diversity largely arose from T cells that were newly produced. Several hundred expanded graft clones reportedly supplied alpha-beta T cells about two months after transplant. The high TCRbeta diversity at day 60 in some patients came from surviving recipient T cells and thymic progenitors.

Germline lookup yields CDR1 SGHTA and CDR2 FQGNSA. The CDR3 sequence is 13 residues long. Trimming removed 3 bases at V and 7 bases at J, with 10 bases between. This clonotype was counted many times. Its specificity is unknown. This chain links TRBV7-2 with TRBJ2-1; no clear D gene. Source: PBMCs, taken before TCRalphabeta/CD19-depleted stem cell transplant. The clonotype comes from a girl aged 2 to 9 with aplastic anemia, due to receive a stem cell transplant. CDR3 DNA: TGTGCCAGCAGCTTCGAAACAGCGAATGAGCAGTTCTTC. Translated: CASSFETANEQFF.